Below are 5 T cell receptor beta chains sequenced from a single sample in a study of blood T cell repertoires in COVID-19. Measured with immunoSEQ multiplex PCR; TCRdb has only the in-frame clones, and not every one. The sample lists some 80,000 clones, roughly four fifths occurring once. The material sequenced was peripheral blood. These TCRs come from a woman aged 80 or older with active or convalescent COVID-19.

The rearrangement joins TRBV5-4 to TRBJ2-1; weak D call: TRBD2 (5 bases). Germline V gene lookup returns CDR1 SGHNT and CDR2 YYREEE (reference sequence). This CDR3 has 12 amino acids. V lost 1 base and J 10 bases, leaving 9 bases between the germline ends. Written as DNA, the CDR3 is TGTGCCAGCAGCTTGATATCGGGGGAGCAGTTCTTC. It encodes CASSLISGEQFF.

The rearrangement uses TRBV14 and TRBJ2-1; D is perhaps TRBD2 (5 bases). CDR3 size: 16 residues. CDR1 is SGHDN and CDR2 is FVKESK in the germline V gene. Trimming stripped 1 base from V and 7 bases from J, with 17 bases between. DNA for the CDR3: TGTGCCAGCAGCCAAGTTAAGGGCAGCACGGGAAATGAGCAGTTCTTC. Protein product: CASSQVKGSTGNEQFF.

The V and J genes are TRBV6-5 and TRBJ1-2, with TRBD1 matching 10 bases. This CDR3 region has 13 residues. Germline CDR1 and CDR2: MNHEY and SVGAGI. The V gene end was trimmed by 7 bases and the J gene end by 6 bases; junction bases not matched to a gene: 5. This chain's CDR3 is CASNPGTGDGYTF. CDR3 in DNA: TGTGCCAGCAACCCGGGGACAGGGGATGGCTACACCTTC.

This clone occurred once. V usage is TRBV29-1 and J usage is TRBJ2-7; D is perhaps TRBD2 (6 bases). V gave up 7 bases and J gave up 4 bases, with 11 bases separating them. This CDR3 has 11 residues. Germline-derived CDR1 and CDR2 are SQVTM and ANQGSEA. The CDR3 DNA reads as TGCAGCGCCCTCCGGGGGTACGAGCAGTACTTC. This sequence encodes CSALRGYEQYF.

This chain uses TRBV11-2 with TRBJ1-2; D remains unclear. CDR3 length: 15 residues. Trimming stripped 3 bases from V and 3 bases from J, with 14 bases between. The germline V gene has CDR1 SGHAT and CDR2 FQNNGV. The CDR3 loop reads CASSFGASGDYGYTF. The CDR3 bases are TGTGCCAGCAGCTTCGGAGCTTCCGGGGACTATGGCTACACCTTC.